These 12 T cell receptor beta chains share one sample of origin, sequenced in a study of shared clonotypes between healthy human individuals. Generated by immunoSEQ multiplex PCR, the TCRdb table keeps only in-frame clones and is missing some. The sample yields about 870,000 clones, around 92% seen once. Terminally differentiated effector memory CD45RA+ cells were left out of the naive CD8 fraction, which was CD45RO-negative and positively selected for CCR7. What was sequenced was naive CD8+ T cells sorted from blood. The receptors were gathered from a man aged 25-40 years in good health.

The V call is TRBV28, the J call TRBJ2-7; the match to TRBD2 covers 11 bases. The CDR3 has 18 residues. Trimming at V came to 3 bases and at J to 1 base, leaving 11 bases not matched to a gene. From germline, CDR1 is MDHEN and CDR2 SYDVKM. CDR3 residues: CASSLSAPTSGRSYEQYF. The CDR3 bases are TGTGCCAGCAGTTTGTCGGCCCCAACTAGCGGGAGATCCTACGAGCAGTACTTC.

The chain carries TRBV7-9 and TRBJ1-1; D is possibly TRBD1 (6 bases). Germline loops: CDR1 SEHNR, CDR2 FQNEAQ (reference sequence). Deletions cut 4 bases from V and 11 bases from J, with 20 bases between. This CDR3 comprises 14 residues. CDR3: CASSSRGGADMAFF. The DNA for the CDR3 is TGTGCCAGCAGCTCCCGCGGGGGGGCGGATATGGCTTTCTTT.

This clone was seen a handful of times. The rearrangement uses TRBV7-9 and TRBJ2-2; TRBD1 matches at 8 bases. The germline V gene has CDR1 SEHNR and CDR2 FQNEAQ (reference sequence). This CDR3 has 16 amino acids. The V segment lost 5 bases and the J segment 6 bases; nucleotides outside the gene matches: 11. This chain's CDR3 is CASSGQTGVDAGELFF. The DNA of the CDR3 is TGTGCCAGCAGCGGGCAGACAGGGGTTGACGCCGGGGAGCTGTTTTTT. Looking up the rest from reference TRBV7-9 and TRBJ2-2 gives the full variable domain: DTGVSQNPRHKITKRGQNVTFRCDPISEHNRLYWYRQTLGQGPEFLTYFQNEAQLEKSRLLSDRFSAERPKGSFSTLEIQRTEQGDSAMYLCASSGQTGVDAGELFFGEGSRLTVL.

Notes on this clone: Other DNA sequences from this sample encode an identical CDR3 as well. The chain has TRBV6-6 and TRBJ2-1, with D unresolved. The CDR3 has 14 residues. V was pared by 2 bases and J by 5 bases, with 10 bases between. Germline V gene sequence: CDR1 MNHNY, CDR2 SVGAGI (reference sequence). CDR3: CASSYGGRNNEQFF. CDR3 coding DNA: TGTGCCAGCAGTTACGGCGGCAGGAACAATGAGCAGTTCTTC.

The V gene is TRBV12-5, the J gene TRBJ1-3; D remains ambiguous. CDR3 length: 16 amino acids. Trimming left V 1 base short and J 0 bases short, with 10 bases between. Germline CDR1 LGHNT, CDR2 FRNRAP. The CDR3 DNA is TGTGCTAGTGGTTTGGGTCAGATCAGCTCTGGAAACACCATATATTTT. This codes for CASGLGQISSGNTIYF. Filled out from reference TRBV12-5 and TRBJ1-3, the complete variable domain reads DARVTQTPRHKVTEMGQEVTMRCQPILGHNTVFWYRQTMMQGLELLAYFRNRAPLDDSGMPKDRFSAEMPDATLATLKIQPSEPRDSAVYFCASGLGQISSGNTIYFGEGSWLTVV.

The gene calls are TRBV28 and TRBJ2-7; the match to TRBD2 covers 12 bases. This CDR3 is built from 16 residues. Germline CDR1 reads MDHEN; CDR2 reads SYDVKM. Trimming took 5 bases from V and 2 from J; bases not matched to a gene: 7. CDR3 nucleotide sequence: TGTGCCAGCAGTAGACTAGCGGGAGTTCCCCCCTACGAGCAGTACTTC. It translates to CASSRLAGVPPYEQYF.

V usage is TRBV27 and J usage is TRBJ2-2; weak D call: TRBD2 (5 bases). Germline assignment: CDR1 MNHEY and CDR2 SMNVEV (reference sequence). The CDR3 length is 16 residues. Trimming pared 2 bases from V and 2 bases from J, leaving 12 bases between. Written as DNA, the CDR3 is TGTGCCAGCAGTTTAAGGCTAGCACCAAACACCGGGGAGCTGTTTTTT. Protein sequence: CASSLRLAPNTGELFF.

This chain connects TRBV27 to TRBJ2-1; unclear D gene. This CDR3 is built from 13 residues. Per the germline V gene, CDR1 is MNHEY and CDR2 is SMNVEV (reference sequence). Trimming pared 0 bases from V and 9 bases from J, leaving 9 bases between. DNA for the CDR3: TGTGCCAGCAGTTTATCTAGGAGAAGTGAGCAGTTCTTC. Translating it yields CASSLSRRSEQFF.

V and J are TRBV28 and TRBJ1-1; perhaps TRBD1 as D (6 bases). The CDR3 spans 14 residues. From germline, CDR1 is MDHEN and CDR2 SYDVKM. V shed 5 bases and J shed 4 bases, with 14 bases lying between them. CDR3 nucleotides: TGTGCCAGCAGTATACCCCCCAGGGGCACTGAAGCTTTCTTT. It specifies CASSIPPRGTEAFF.

The chain joins TRBV2 to TRBJ2-3, with unresolved D. The V gene's germline CDR1 is SNHLY and CDR2 FYNNEI. CDR3 length: 10 amino acids. V lost 6 bases and J lost 7, with 5 bases in between. In DNA form, the CDR3 reads TGTGCCAGCAGAGGGAATACGCAGTATTTT. It translates to CASRGNTQYF.

Comments on this clone: In the same sample, other DNA sequences code for this CDR3. The chain recombines TRBV5-4 with TRBJ2-7; a possible D gene is TRBD1 (6 bases). Germline V gene lookup returns CDR1 SGHNT and CDR2 YYREEE (reference sequence). This CDR3 has 12 amino acids. V was trimmed by 2 bases and J by 4 bases, leaving 7 bases between them. Written as DNA, the CDR3 is TGTGCCAGCAGCTTTCAGGGGTACGAGCAGTACTTC. It translates to CASSFQGYEQYF.

The V gene is TRBV5-6, the J gene TRBJ2-7, with unresolved D. Trimming pared 6 bases from V and 0 bases from J, leaving 4 bases between. Germline assignment: CDR1 SGHDT and CDR2 YYEEEE. CDR3 length: 11 amino acids. Here the CDR3 DNA reads TGTGCCAGCACTAACTCCTACGAGCAGTACTTC. Translation: CASTNSYEQYF.